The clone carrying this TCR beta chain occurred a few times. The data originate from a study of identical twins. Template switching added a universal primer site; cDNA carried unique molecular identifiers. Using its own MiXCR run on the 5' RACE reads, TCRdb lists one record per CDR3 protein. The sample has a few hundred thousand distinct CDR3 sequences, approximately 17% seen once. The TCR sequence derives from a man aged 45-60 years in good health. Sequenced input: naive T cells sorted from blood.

This chain's CDR3 is CASSLPGPIEAFF. CDR3 nucleotide sequence: TGTGCCAGCAGCTTACCGGGCCCAATTGAAGCTTTCTTT. The chain is built from TRBV7-8 and TRBJ1-1, with no clear D. V shed 2 bases and J shed 7 bases, with 11 bases lying between them. Germline V gene sequence: CDR1 SGHVS, CDR2 FQNEAQ. The CDR3 has 13 residues.